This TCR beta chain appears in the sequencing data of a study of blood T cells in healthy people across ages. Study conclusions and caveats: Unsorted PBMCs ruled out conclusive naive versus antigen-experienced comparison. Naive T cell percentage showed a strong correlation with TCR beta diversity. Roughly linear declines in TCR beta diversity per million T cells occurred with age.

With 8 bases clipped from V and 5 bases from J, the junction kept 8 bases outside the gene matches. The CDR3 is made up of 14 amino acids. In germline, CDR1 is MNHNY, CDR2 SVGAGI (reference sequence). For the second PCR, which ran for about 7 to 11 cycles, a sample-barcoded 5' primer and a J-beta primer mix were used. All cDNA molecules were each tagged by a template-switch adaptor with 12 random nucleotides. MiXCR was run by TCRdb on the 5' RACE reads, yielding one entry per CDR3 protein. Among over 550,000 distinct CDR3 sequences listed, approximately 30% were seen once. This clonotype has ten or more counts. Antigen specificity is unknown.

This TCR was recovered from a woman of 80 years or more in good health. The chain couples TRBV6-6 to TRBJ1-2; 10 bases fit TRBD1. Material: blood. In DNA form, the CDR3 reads TGTGCCAGCGAAGAATTGGGACAGGGGTATGGCTACACCTTC. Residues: CASEELGQGYGYTF.